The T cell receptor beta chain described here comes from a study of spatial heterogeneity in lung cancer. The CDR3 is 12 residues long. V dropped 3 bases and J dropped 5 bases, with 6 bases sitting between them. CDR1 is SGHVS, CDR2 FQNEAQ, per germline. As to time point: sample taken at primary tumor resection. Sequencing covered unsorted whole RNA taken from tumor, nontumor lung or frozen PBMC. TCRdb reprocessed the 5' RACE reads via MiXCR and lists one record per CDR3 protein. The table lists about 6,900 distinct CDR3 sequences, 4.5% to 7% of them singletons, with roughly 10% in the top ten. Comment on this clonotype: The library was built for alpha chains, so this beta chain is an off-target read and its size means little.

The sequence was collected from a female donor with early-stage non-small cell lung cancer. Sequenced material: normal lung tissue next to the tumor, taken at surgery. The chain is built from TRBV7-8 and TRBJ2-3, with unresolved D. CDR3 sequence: CASSFAKDTQYF. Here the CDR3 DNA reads TGTGCCAGCAGCTTCGCAAAAGATACGCAGTATTTT.